These 17 T cell receptor beta chains were sequenced from one sample in a study of T cell repertoires in cytomegalovirus infection. TCRdb reanalysed the reads using MiXCR and keeps one entry per CDR3 protein. The table includes some 940,000 distinct CDR3 sequences, less than 40% detected once. The antigens these receptors bind are not known. The sample here was cultured CD8+ T cells from PBMCs, taken from culture after CMV antigen stimulation. All receptors come from a human donor in good health (CMV status not recorded). Some clones in this sample may be carry-over from other donors' samples.

In its sample, this clonotype was seen a few times. The genes are TRBV7-6 and TRBJ1-1; D is possibly TRBD1 (6 bases). V lost 5 bases, J lost 2 bases, and 18 bases lay in between. Germline values: CDR1 SGHVS, CDR2 FNYEAQ. The CDR3 has 16 residues. In DNA form, the CDR3 reads TGTGCCAGCAGCCAACCGCGAAGGGACATTAACACTGAAGCTTTCTTT. Protein: CASSQPRRDINTEAFF. The full variable domain, in which reference TRBV7-6 and TRBJ1-1 provide the parts outside the CDR3, is GAGVSQSPRYKVTKRGQDVALRCDPISGHVSLYWYRQALGQGPEFLTYFNYEAQQDKSGLPNDRFSAERPEGSISTLTIQRTEQRDSAMYRCASSQPRRDINTEAFFGQGTRLTVV.

The chain recombines TRBV24-1 with TRBJ2-5; D is perhaps TRBD1 (6 bases). The CDR3 runs 14 residues. CDR1 is KGHDR, CDR2 SFDVKD, per germline. V dropped 3 bases and J dropped 0 bases, with 7 bases sitting between them. CDR3: CATSDGTNQETQYF. The CDR3 nucleotides are TGTGCCACCAGTGATGGGACAAACCAAGAGACCCAGTACTTC.

J is TRBJ2-7 and V is TRBV4-3; 7 nucleotides line up with TRBD1. From germline, CDR1 is LGHNA and CDR2 YSLEER. CDR3 size: 16 residues. V was pared by 1 base and J by 0 bases, with 6 bases of the junction left unmatched. CDR3 DNA: TGCGCCAGCAGCCAAGTTTGGGGACAGCTCTCCTACGAGCAGTACTTC. Encoded protein: CASSQVWGQLSYEQYF.

The gene calls are TRBV27 and TRBJ2-3; 7 bases match TRBD1. Germline V lookup: CDR1 MNHEY, CDR2 SMNVEV (reference sequence). Trimming cost V 5 bases and J 2 bases; bases outside gene matches: 7. This CDR3 region has 15 residues. The CDR3 spells CASSATGAHTDTQYF. CDR3 DNA: TGTGCCAGCAGTGCAACAGGGGCCCACACAGATACGCAGTATTTT.

The chain joins TRBV6-2 or TRBV6-3 to TRBJ1-1; D is uncertain. This CDR3 is built from 15 residues. V dropped 0 bases and J dropped 0 bases, with 8 bases sitting between them. Germline V gene lookup returns CDR1 MNHEY and CDR2 SVGEGT. The CDR3 region is CASSYSVDLNTEAFF. In DNA, the CDR3 is TGTGCCAGCAGTTACTCGGTCGATTTGAACACTGAAGCTTTCTTT.

The chain uses TRBV13 and TRBJ2-1, with 8 bases matching TRBD2. Germline V gene lookup returns CDR1 PRHDT and CDR2 FYEKMQ (reference sequence). The CDR3 is made up of 15 amino acids. V shed 6 bases, J shed 6 bases, and the junction held 10 bases outside the gene matches. The CDR3 reads CASRPRGGRGNEQFF. The CDR3 region has the DNA TGTGCCAGCAGACCTCGGGGGGGCCGGGGCAATGAGCAGTTCTTC.

CDR3 residues: CASSIRDLSNQPQHF. The CDR3 DNA is TGTGCCAGTAGTATTCGGGACTTAAGCAATCAGCCCCAGCATTTT. The chain recombines TRBV19 with TRBJ1-5; TRBD1 might be the D (5 bases). Germline values: CDR1 LNHDA, CDR2 SQIVND (reference sequence). Trimming pared 3 bases from V and 1 base from J, leaving 10 bases between. This CDR3 spans 15 amino acids. The full variable domain, its missing parts supplied by reference TRBV19 and TRBJ1-5, is DGGITQSPKYLFRKEGQNVTLSCEQNLNHDAMYWYRQDPGQGLRLIYYSQIVNDFQKGDIAEGYSVSREKKESFPLTVTSAQKNPTAFYLCASSIRDLSNQPQHFGDGTRLSIL.

This clonotype was seen only a few times. This chain uses TRBV4-1 with TRBJ2-1; 7 bases align to TRBD2. Unmatched junction bases numbered 19, after V lost 4 bases and J lost 4 bases. The CDR3 totals 19 residues. Germline V lookup: CDR1 MGHRA, CDR2 YSYEKL. The CDR3 DNA sequence: TGCGCCAGCAGCCTGTCCTTCGGACTATTGGCGGGGGTTTACAATGAGCAGTTCTTC. Protein product: CASSLSFGLLAGVYNEQFF.

The chain carries TRBV7-9 and TRBJ1-4; D remains unclear. In germline, CDR1 is SEHNR, CDR2 FQNEAQ (reference sequence). There are 16 residues in the CDR3. Trimming removed 1 base at V and 5 bases at J, with 14 bases between. CDR3 nucleotide sequence: TGTGCCAGCAGCTTAGGGGAATTCGGTGGGAATGAAAAACTGTTTTTT. This gives the protein CASSLGEFGGNEKLFF.

This rearrangement joins TRBV6-5 to TRBJ2-2; 8 bases agree with TRBD2. Trimming cost V 11 bases and J 4 bases; bases outside gene matches: 6. CDR1 is MNHEY and CDR2 is SVGAGI in the germline V gene. This CDR3 is 13 amino acids long. In nucleotides, the CDR3 is TGTGCCGGCGGGGGGACGAGCACCGGGGAGCTGTTTTTT. It codes for CAGGGTSTGELFF.

The chain recombines TRBV5-1 with TRBJ2-1, with D possibly being TRBD1 or TRBD2 (5 bases each). The CDR3 sequence is 16 residues long. Germline V gene sequence: CDR1 SGHRS, CDR2 YFSETQ. V gave up 0 bases and J gave up 6 bases, with 16 bases separating them. The CDR3 nucleotides are TGCGCCAGCAGCTTGGGCAGGGCCGCTCGGGGCAATGAGCAGTTCTTC. Translation: CASSLGRAARGNEQFF.

This chain connects TRBV2 to TRBJ2-2, with D uncertain. This CDR3 has 17 residues. The germline V gene encodes CDR1 SNHLY and CDR2 FYNNEI. The V end was cut by 3 bases, the J end by 0 bases, with 14 bases between. The CDR3 DNA reads TGTGCCAGCAGTGATAGTACTACAACCCCGAACACCGGGGAGCTGTTTTTT. Translated: CASSDSTTTPNTGELFF.

This clonotype was observed a handful of times. The chain links TRBV5-4 to TRBJ2-2, with D perhaps TRBD1 (5 bases). Trimming took 2 bases from V and 3 from J, leaving 17 bases between them. The CDR3 sequence is 17 residues long. Germline-derived CDR1 and CDR2 are SGHNT and YYREEE (reference sequence). The CDR3 loop is CASSFRAGADDTGELFF. The CDR3 nucleotides are TGTGCCAGCAGCTTTCGCGCTGGGGCGGATGACACCGGGGAGCTGTTTTTT.

This sequence joins TRBV7-9 and TRBJ2-7; no clear D. The CDR3 totals 13 residues. Germline V gives CDR1 SEHNR, CDR2 FQNEAQ (reference sequence). Trimming shortened V by 5 bases and J by 6 bases, and 14 bases separated the two germline ends. The CDR3 nucleotides read TGTGCCAGCAGCCCGGGCCCCTTAGGCGAGCAGTACTTC. Translation: CASSPGPLGEQYF.

This clonotype was counted between two and nine times. The CDR3 region is CASSFRLPGEETQYF. The CDR3 coding sequence is TGTGCCAGCAGCTTCCGGCTCCCAGGGGAAGAGACCCAGTACTTC. The chain carries TRBV7-9 and TRBJ2-5, with D perhaps TRBD1 (6 bases). V was cut by 3 bases and J by 3 bases, with 14 bases left in between. The CDR3 extends over 15 amino acids. The germline V gene encodes CDR1 SEHNR and CDR2 FQNEAQ (reference sequence).

CDR3 sequence reads: CASSEAASTPSYEQYF. The CDR3 nucleotides are TGTGCCAGCAGTGAAGCGGCCAGTACGCCCTCCTACGAGCAGTACTTC. The V gene is TRBV2, the J gene TRBJ2-7; D is undetermined. Germline assignment: CDR1 SNHLY and CDR2 FYNNEI. Trimming took off 0 bases at V and 0 bases at J, with 12 bases between the two ends. The CDR3 sequence is 16 residues long.

Worth noting for this clonotype: This may arise from a read error, as a much more abundant clone is one base away. V usage is TRBV7-2 and J usage is TRBJ2-1; no clear D. Per the germline V gene, CDR1 is SGHTA and CDR2 is FQGNSA. V was pared by 5 bases and J by 8 bases, with 22 bases between. The CDR3 is 16 amino acids. The CDR3 reads CASSHFTASGSYEQFF. The CDR3 region has the DNA TGTGCCAGCAGCCACTTTACCGCCTCCGGGTCATATGAGCAGTTCTTC.